This TCR beta chain was captured by sequencing in a study of regulatory T cells in long-lasting Graves disease. Arm-PCR of CDR3 regions and iRepertoire HTBI primers were the basis on which TCR beta libraries were built. A single record per CDR3 protein comes from TCRdb applying MiXCR to the multiplex PCR reads. The sample lists about 420,000 distinct CDR3 sequences; about a sixth were seen once. This clonotype has at least ten counts. J lost 4 bases, V lost 6 bases, and 6 bases had no gene match. This CDR3 comprises 14 residues. Documented time point: newly diagnosed GD, antithyroid drugs for less than 3 months. RNA extracted from PBMCs served as the sequencing template. The same sample was also used in a study of T cells in Graves' hyperthyroidism and ophthalmopathy. That paper states: Initially, a first-round RT-PCR of the TCR CDR3 employed the HTBI primer set.

This clonotype was sampled from a woman aged 18-30 years with Graves disease. The sequences come from peripheral blood mononuclear cells (PBMCs), collected at new diagnosis, from a patient treated with antithyroid drugs. This chain joins TRBV12-3 or TRBV12-4 and TRBJ2-3; 8 bases match TRBD2. The CDR3 is CASRPGLGADTQYF. The CDR3 nucleotides read TGTGCCAGCAGGCCGGGACTAGGGGCAGATACGCAGTATTTT.